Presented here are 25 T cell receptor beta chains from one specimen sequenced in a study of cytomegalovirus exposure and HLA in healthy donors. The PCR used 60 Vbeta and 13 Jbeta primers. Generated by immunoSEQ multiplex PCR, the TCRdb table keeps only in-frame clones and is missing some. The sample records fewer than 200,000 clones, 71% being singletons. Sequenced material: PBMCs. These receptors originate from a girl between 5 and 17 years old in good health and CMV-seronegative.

The CDR3 sequence: CASSDRGRANEKLFF. In DNA, the CDR3 is TGTGCCAGCAGTGACCGGGGAAGGGCTAATGAAAAACTGTTTTTT. The rearrangement uses TRBV25-1 and TRBJ1-4, with D unclear. CDR1 and CDR2 from the germline V gene are MGHDK and SYGVNS. CDR3 size: 15 residues. V lost 3 bases and J 3 bases, leaving 11 bases between the germline ends.

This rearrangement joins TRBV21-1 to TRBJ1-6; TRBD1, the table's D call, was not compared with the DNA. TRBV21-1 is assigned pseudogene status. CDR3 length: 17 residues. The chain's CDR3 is CASSKCGDRLILSPLHF. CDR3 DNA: TGTGCCAGCAGCAAATGCGGGGACAGGTTAATTCTCTCACCCCTCCACTTT.

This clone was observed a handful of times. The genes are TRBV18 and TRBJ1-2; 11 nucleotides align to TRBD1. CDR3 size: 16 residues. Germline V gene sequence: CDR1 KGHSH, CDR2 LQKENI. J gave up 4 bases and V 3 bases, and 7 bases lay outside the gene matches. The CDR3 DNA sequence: TGTGCCAGCTCACCGCCTTGGACAGGGGGCGCCTATGGCTACACCTTC. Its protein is CASSPPWTGGAYGYTF.

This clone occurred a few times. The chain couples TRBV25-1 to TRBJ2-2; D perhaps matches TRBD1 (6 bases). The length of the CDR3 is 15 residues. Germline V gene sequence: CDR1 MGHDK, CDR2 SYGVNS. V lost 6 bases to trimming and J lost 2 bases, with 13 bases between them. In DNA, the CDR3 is TGTGCCAGCAGCCTCACCGGGACAAACACCGGGGAGCTGTTTTTT. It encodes CASSLTGTNTGELFF. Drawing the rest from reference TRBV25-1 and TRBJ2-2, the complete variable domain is EADIYQTPRYLVIGTGKKITLECSQTMGHDKMYWYQQDPGMELHLIHYSYGVNSTEKGDLSSESTVSRIRTEHFPLTLESARPSHTSQYLCASSLTGTNTGELFFGEGSRLTVL.

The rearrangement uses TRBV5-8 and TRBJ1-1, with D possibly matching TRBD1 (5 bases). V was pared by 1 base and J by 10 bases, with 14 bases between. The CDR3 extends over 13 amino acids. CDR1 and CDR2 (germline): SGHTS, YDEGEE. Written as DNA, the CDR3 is TGTGCCAGCAGCTTGTCCAGGGTCAGCGTAGCTTTCTTT. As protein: CASSLSRVSVAFF. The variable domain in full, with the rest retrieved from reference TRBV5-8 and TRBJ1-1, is EAGVTQSPTHLIKTRGQQATLRCSPISGHTSVYWYQQALGLGLQFLLWYDEGEERNRGNFPPRFSGRQFPNYSSELNVNALELEDSALYLCASSLSRVSVAFFGQGTRLTVV.

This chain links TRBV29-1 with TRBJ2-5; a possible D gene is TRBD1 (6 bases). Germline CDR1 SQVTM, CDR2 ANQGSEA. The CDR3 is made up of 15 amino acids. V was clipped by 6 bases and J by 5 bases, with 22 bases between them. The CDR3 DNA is TGCAGCGTGGCCCCCCAGACAGGCCCGGGGGAGACCCAGTACTTC. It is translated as CSVAPQTGPGETQYF.

The CDR3 bases are TGTGCCAGCAGCCCCACGCTCGGCAGGGGTGGCGGCTACACCTTC. Protein sequence: CASSPTLGRGGGYTF. The chain couples TRBV4-2 to TRBJ1-2; tentative D call: TRBD1 (6 bases). The CDR3 spans 15 residues. The V and J ends lost 4 bases and 8 bases respectively, with 20 bases between them. Germline V gives CDR1 LGHNA, CDR2 YNFKEQ.

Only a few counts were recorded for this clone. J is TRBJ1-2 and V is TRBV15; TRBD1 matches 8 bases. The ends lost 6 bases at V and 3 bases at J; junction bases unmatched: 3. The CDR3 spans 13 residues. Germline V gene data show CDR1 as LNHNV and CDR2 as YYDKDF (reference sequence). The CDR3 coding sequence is TGTGCCACCAGTCCGGGACAGGACTATGGCTACACCTTC. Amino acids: CATSPGQDYGYTF.

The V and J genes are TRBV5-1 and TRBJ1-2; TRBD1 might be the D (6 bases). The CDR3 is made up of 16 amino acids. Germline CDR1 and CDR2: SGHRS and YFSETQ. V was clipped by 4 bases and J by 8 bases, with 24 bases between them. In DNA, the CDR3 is TGCGCCAGCAGCGCAGGGGACGGCTGGGTGGTTGGCGGCTACACCTTC. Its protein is CASSAGDGWVVGGYTF.

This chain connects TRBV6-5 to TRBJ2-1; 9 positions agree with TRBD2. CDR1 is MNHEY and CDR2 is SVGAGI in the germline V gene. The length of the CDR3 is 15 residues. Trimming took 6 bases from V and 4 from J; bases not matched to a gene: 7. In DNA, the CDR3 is TGTGCCAGCAGATATAGCGGGGGCAGGTACAATGAGCAGTTCTTC. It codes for CASRYSGGRYNEQFF.

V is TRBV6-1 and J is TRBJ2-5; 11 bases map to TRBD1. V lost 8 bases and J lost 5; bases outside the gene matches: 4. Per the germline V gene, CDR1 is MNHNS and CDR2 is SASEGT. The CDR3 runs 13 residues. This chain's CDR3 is CASLDRGRETQYF. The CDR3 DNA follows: TGTGCCAGCCTGGACAGGGGGCGGGAGACCCAGTACTTC.

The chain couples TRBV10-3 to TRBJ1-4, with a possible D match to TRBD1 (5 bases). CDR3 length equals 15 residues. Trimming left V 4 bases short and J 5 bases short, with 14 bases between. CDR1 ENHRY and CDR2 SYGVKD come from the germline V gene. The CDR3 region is CAISGENRGNEKLFF. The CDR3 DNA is TGTGCCATCAGTGGGGAAAATCGGGGGAATGAAAAACTGTTTTTT.

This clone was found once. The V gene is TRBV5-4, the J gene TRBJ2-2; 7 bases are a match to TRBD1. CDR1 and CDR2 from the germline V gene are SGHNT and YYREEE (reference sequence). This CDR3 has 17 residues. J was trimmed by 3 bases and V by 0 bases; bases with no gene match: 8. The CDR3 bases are TGTGCCAGCAGCTTGGGACTGACAGGGTTGGACACCGGGGAGCTGTTTTTT. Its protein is CASSLGLTGLDTGELFF.

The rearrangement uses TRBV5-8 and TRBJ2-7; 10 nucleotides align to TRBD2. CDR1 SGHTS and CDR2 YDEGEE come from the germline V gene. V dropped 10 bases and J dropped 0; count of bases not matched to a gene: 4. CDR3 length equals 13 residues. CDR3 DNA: TGTGCCCCTAGCGGGGGCGTCTCCTACGAGCAGTACTTC. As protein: CAPSGGVSYEQYF.

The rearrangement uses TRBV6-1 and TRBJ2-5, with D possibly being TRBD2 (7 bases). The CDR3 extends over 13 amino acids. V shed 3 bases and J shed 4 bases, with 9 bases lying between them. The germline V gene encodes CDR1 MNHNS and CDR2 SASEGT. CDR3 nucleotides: TGTGCCAGCAGTGAGAGGGGGGGAGAGACCCAGTACTTC. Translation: CASSERGGETQYF.

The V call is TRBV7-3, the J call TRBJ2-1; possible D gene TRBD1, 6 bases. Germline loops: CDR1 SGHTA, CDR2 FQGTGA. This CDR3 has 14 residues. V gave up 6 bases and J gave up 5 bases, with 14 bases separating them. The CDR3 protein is CASSPQGFNNEQFF. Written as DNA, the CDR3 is TGTGCCAGCAGTCCACAGGGCTTTAACAATGAGCAGTTCTTC.

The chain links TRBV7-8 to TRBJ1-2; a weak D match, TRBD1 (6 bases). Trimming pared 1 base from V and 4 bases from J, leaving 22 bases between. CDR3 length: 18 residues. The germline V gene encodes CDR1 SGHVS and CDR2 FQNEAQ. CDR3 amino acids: CASSLENRVLVVRYGYTF. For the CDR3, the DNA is TGTGCCAGCAGCTTAGAGAACAGGGTCCTCGTCGTACGCTATGGCTACACCTTC.

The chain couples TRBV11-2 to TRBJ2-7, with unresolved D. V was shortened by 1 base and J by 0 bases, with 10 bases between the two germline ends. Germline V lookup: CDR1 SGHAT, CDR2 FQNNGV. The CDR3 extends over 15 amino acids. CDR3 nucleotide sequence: TGTGCCAGCAGCTTAGTAACTGCCTCCTCCTACGAGCAGTACTTC. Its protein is CASSLVTASSYEQYF.

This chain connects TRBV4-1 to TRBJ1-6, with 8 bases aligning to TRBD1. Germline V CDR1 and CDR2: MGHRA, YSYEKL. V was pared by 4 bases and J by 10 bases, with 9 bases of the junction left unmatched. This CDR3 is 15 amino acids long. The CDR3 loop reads CASSPPDRGNSPLHF. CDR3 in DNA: TGCGCCAGCAGCCCTCCCGACAGGGGAAACTCACCCCTCCACTTT.

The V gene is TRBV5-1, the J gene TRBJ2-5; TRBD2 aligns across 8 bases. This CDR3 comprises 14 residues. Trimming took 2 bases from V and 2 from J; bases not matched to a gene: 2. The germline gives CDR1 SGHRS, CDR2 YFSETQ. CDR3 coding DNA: TGCGCCAGCAGCTTTAGCGGGGAGCAAGAGACCCAGTACTTC. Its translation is CASSFSGEQETQYF.

CDR3 coding DNA: TGTGCCAGCAGTGAGGCAGGGAATGTTGCCGGGGAGCTGTTTTTT. It is translated as CASSEAGNVAGELFF. The V gene is TRBV2, the J gene TRBJ2-2; D may be TRBD1 (5 bases). The germline CDR1 and CDR2 sequences are SNHLY and FYNNEI. The CDR3 spans 15 residues. Trimming removed 3 bases from V and 6 bases from J, with 14 bases in between.

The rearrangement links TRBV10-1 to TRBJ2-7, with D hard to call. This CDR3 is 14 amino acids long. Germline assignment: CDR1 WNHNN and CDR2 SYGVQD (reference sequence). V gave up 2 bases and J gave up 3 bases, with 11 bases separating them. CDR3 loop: CASSEDETGYEQYF. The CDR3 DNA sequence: TGCGCCAGCAGTGAGGACGAGACGGGCTACGAGCAGTACTTC.

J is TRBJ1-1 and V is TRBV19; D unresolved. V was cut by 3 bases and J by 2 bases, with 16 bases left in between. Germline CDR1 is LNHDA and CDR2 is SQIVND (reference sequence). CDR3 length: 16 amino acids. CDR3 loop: CASSMMRAGLNTEAFF. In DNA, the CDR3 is TGTGCCAGTAGTATGATGCGGGCGGGCCTCAACACTGAAGCTTTCTTT. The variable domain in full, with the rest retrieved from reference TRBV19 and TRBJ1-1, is DGGITQSPKYLFRKEGQNVTLSCEQNLNHDAMYWYRQDPGQGLRLIYYSQIVNDFQKGDIAEGYSVSREKKESFPLTVTSAQKNPTAFYLCASSMMRAGLNTEAFFGQGTRLTVV.

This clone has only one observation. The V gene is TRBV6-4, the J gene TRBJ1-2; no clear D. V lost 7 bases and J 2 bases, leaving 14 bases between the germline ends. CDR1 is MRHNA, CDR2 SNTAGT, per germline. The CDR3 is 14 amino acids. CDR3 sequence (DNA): TGTGCCAGCATTAAGGAGGTTGGGAACTATGGCTACACCTTC. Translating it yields CASIKEVGNYGYTF.

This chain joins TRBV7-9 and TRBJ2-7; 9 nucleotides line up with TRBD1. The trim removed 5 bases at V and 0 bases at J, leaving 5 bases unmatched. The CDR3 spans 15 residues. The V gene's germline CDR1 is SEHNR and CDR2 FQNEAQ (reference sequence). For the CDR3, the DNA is TGTGCCAGCAGCATAGGGACAGGGATCTCCTACGAGCAGTACTTC. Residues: CASSIGTGISYEQYF.